The next 2 T cell receptor beta chains were all read from a single sample in a study of patients and donors after allogeneic stem cell transplantation. MiXCR, run by TCRdb on the RT-PCR reads, gives a single entry per CDR3 protein. The profile shows roughly 250,000 distinct CDR3 sequences, 13% to 15% of them singletons. Sequencing was done on a sample of blood, either unsorted or a sorted T cell fraction (not recorded which). The receptors derive from a human donor who was either an allogeneic HSCT recipient or a stem cell or donor lymphocyte infusion donor (not recorded which). It is not recorded whose cells these are; they may come from a transplant donor.

This rearrangement joins TRBV4-1 to TRBJ1-2; 7 bases fit TRBD1. CDR1 is MGHRA and CDR2 is YSYEKL in the germline V gene. J gave up 8 bases and V 2 bases, and 17 bases lay outside the gene matches. CDR3 length: 17 residues. CDR3: CASSQPDRVNSRGGYTF. Here the CDR3 DNA reads TGCGCCAGCAGCCAACCTGACAGGGTTAACTCTCGAGGGGGCTACACCTTC.

Only a few counts were recorded for this clonotype. The rearrangement uses TRBV12-3 or TRBV12-4 and TRBJ1-2, with D unclear. This CDR3 is built from 11 residues. The V and J ends lost 2 bases and 7 bases respectively, with 5 bases between them. The CDR3 here is CASSLLGGYTF. In nucleotides, the CDR3 is TGTGCCAGCAGTTTACTGGGTGGCTACACCTTC.